Shown below are 13 T cell receptor beta chains from a single sample sequenced in a study of shared clonotypes between healthy human individuals. Only in-frame clones appear in the TCRdb table, and some are missing; sequencing was by immunoSEQ multiplex PCR. The table shows 2 million to 3 million clones, with 80% to 95% occurring only once. Sequenced sample: naive CD4+ T cells from PBMCs. The subset: CD45RA+ positively selected. Receptors were obtained from a man aged 18 to 30 in good health. Some clones in this sample may be carry-over from other donors' samples.

The gene calls are TRBV9 and TRBJ2-3, with 15 bases that match TRBD2. From germline, CDR1 is SGDLS and CDR2 YYNGEE. This CDR3 region has 17 residues. V lost 0 bases to trimming and J lost 6 bases; unmatched junction nucleotides: 5. The CDR3 coding sequence is TGTGCCAGCAGCGTAGGCGGGACTAGCGGGAGGTTGGATACGCAGTATTTT. This sequence encodes CASSVGGTSGRLDTQYF. The full variable domain, with the rest looked up from reference TRBV9 and TRBJ2-3, is DSGVTQTPKHLITATGQRVTLRCSPRSGDLSVYWYQQSLDQGLQFLIQYYNGEERAKGNILERFSAQQFPDLHSELNLSSLELGDSALYFCASSVGGTSGRLDTQYFGPGTRLTVL.

The chain combines TRBV7-9 with TRBJ2-5, with no clear D. Trimming took off 2 bases at V and 5 bases at J, with 12 bases between the two ends. The CDR3 runs 14 residues. In germline, CDR1 is SEHNR, CDR2 FQNEAQ (reference sequence). This chain's CDR3 is CASSLPQARETQYF. The CDR3 DNA reads as TGTGCCAGCAGCTTACCGCAGGCCAGGGAGACCCAGTACTTC.

The CDR3 is CAWSLRTGIQETQYF. The CDR3 DNA follows: TGTGCCTGGAGTCTAAGGACAGGGATCCAAGAGACCCAGTACTTC. V gene TRBV30 combines with J gene TRBJ2-5, with 8 positions matching TRBD1. In germline, CDR1 is GTSNPN, CDR2 SVGIG (reference sequence). The CDR3 runs to 15 residues. Trimming removed 2 bases from V and 1 base from J; junction bases left unmatched: 6.

This clone was observed a few times. The sample contains more than one DNA sequence encoding this CDR3. Here the CDR3 reads CASSPGGNQPQHF. CDR3 DNA: TGTGCCAGCTCACCAGGGGGAAATCAGCCCCAGCATTTT. The chain has TRBV18 and TRBJ1-5, with D possibly matching TRBD1 (5 bases). CDR3 length equals 13 residues. Looked up from germline, CDR1 is KGHSH and CDR2 is LQKENI. Trimming shortened V by 2 bases and J by 4 bases, and 6 bases separated the two germline ends.

This clone was observed a handful of times. Other DNA variants within this sample encode the same CDR3. This chain uses TRBV9 with TRBJ2-6; D is unclear. CDR1 is SGDLS, CDR2 YYNGEE, per germline. Deletions cut 0 bases from V and 2 bases from J, with 3 bases between. This CDR3 region has 14 residues. The CDR3: CASSVATGANVLTF. CDR3 sequence (DNA): TGTGCCAGCAGCGTAGCGACTGGGGCCAACGTCCTGACTTTC.

V is TRBV11-2 and J is TRBJ2-7, with no clear D. Germline CDR1 is SGHAT and CDR2 is FQNNGV. CDR3 length equals 12 residues. V was shortened by 7 bases and J by 7 bases, with 14 bases between the two germline ends. The CDR3 spells CASTTLGLEQYF. Here the CDR3 DNA reads TGTGCCAGCACCACCCTAGGGCTAGAGCAGTACTTC.

V and J are TRBV5-4 and TRBJ2-6; no reliable D call. V shed 6 bases and J shed 0 bases, with 7 bases lying between them. There are 14 residues in the CDR3. The germline V gene encodes CDR1 SGHNT and CDR2 YYREEE (reference sequence). CDR3 sequence reads: CASTRLSGANVLTF. The CDR3 nucleotides are TGTGCCAGCACCCGTCTCTCTGGGGCCAACGTCCTGACTTTC.

The CDR3 is CASSPGTGLNYGYTF. The CDR3 coding sequence is TGTGCCAGCAGCCCCGGGACAGGGCTTAACTATGGCTACACCTTC. The chain uses TRBV6-5 and TRBJ1-2; 9 nucleotides agree with TRBD1. The CDR3 contains 15 residues. J lost 1 base, V lost 6 bases, and 6 bases had no gene match. Germline lookup yields CDR1 MNHEY and CDR2 SVGAGI.

This chain links TRBV7-9 with TRBJ2-7; D gene unclear. Trimming shortened V by 0 bases and J by 2 bases, and 8 bases separated the two germline ends. The CDR3 spans 14 residues. From germline, CDR1 is SEHNR and CDR2 FQNEAQ (reference sequence). The CDR3 spells CASSLALAAYEQYF. DNA for the CDR3: TGTGCCAGCAGCTTAGCGCTGGCGGCCTACGAGCAGTACTTC.

The chain joins TRBV15 to TRBJ2-2; a possible D gene is TRBD2 (6 bases). This CDR3 has 15 amino acids. Trimming pared 8 bases from V and 2 bases from J, leaving 15 bases between. Per the germline V gene, CDR1 is LNHNV and CDR2 is YYDKDF (reference sequence). The CDR3 loop reads CATGLLARNTGELFF. The CDR3 DNA sequence: TGTGCCACCGGGTTGCTAGCGAGAAACACCGGGGAGCTGTTTTTT.

This clone was detected once. This rearrangement joins TRBV28 to TRBJ2-3; D remains ambiguous. The germline gives CDR1 MDHEN, CDR2 SYDVKM. This CDR3 region has 13 residues. V shed 7 bases and J shed 7 bases, with 15 bases lying between them. CDR3 protein: CASTRSLRNTQYF. CDR3 in DNA: TGTGCCAGCACTCGGTCCCTTCGAAATACGCAGTATTTT.

The chain employs TRBV5-1 and TRBJ2-7; perhaps TRBD2 as D (5 bases). Trimming stripped 4 bases from V and 5 bases from J, with 16 bases between. This CDR3 region has 14 residues. CDR1 is SGHRS and CDR2 is YFSETQ in the germline V gene. CDR3 in DNA: TGCGCCAGCAGCCCGGGGTGGAGGCCCCACGAGCAGTACTTC. Translation: CASSPGWRPHEQYF. Variable domain in full (rest from reference TRBV5-1 and TRBJ2-7): KAGVTQTPRYLIKTRGQQVTLSCSPISGHRSVSWYQQTPGQGLQFLFEYFSETQRNKGNFPGRFSGRQFSNSRSEMNVSTLELGDSALYLCASSPGWRPHEQYFGPGTRLTVT.

J is TRBJ2-1 and V is TRBV7-2, with TRBD1 identical over 11 bases. CDR1 is SGHTA and CDR2 is FQGNSA in the germline V gene. This CDR3 has 15 residues. The V and J ends lost 0 bases and 12 bases, in that order; junction bases with no gene match: 7. The CDR3 DNA sequence: TGTGCCAGCAGCTTAGCCGGACAGGGGGCGGCAGGGCAGTTCTTC. This codes for CASSLAGQGAAGQFF. The whole variable domain, remainder taken from reference TRBV7-2 and TRBJ2-1, is GAGVSQSPSNKVTEKGKDVELRCDPISGHTALYWYRQSLGQGLEFLIYFQGNSAPDKSGLPSDRFSAERTGGSVSTLTIQRTQQEDSAVYLCASSLAGQGAAGQFFGPGTRLTVL.